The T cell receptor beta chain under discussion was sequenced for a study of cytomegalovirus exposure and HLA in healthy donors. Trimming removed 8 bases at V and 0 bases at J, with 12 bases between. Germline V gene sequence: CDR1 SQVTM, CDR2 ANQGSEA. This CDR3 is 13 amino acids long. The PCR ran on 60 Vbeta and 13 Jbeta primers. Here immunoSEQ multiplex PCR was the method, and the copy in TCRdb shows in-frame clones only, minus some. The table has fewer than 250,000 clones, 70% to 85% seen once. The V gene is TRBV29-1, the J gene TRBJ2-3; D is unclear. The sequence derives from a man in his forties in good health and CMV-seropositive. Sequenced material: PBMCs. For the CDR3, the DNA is TGCAGCCTCTCGTCAGGTAGCACAGATACGCAGTATTTT. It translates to CSLSSGSTDTQYF.